This TCR beta chain was captured by sequencing in a study of T cells in Graves' hyperthyroidism and ophthalmopathy. RNA transcripts yielded amplified TCR beta CDR3 regions. The HTBI primer set drove a first-round RT-PCR of the TCR CDR3. Each CDR3 protein is one row after TCRdb ran MiXCR on the multiplex PCR reads. The sample includes around 280,000 distinct CDR3 sequences, about an eighth of them seen just once. Researchers barred patients who had uncontrolled infection, other autoimmune disease, pregnancy or lactation. This clonotype was seen repeatedly, ten times or more. Its antigen remains unidentified. Study-wide points: Ophthalmopathy, as predicted by the model, came a median around 6 months after the prediction. Most thyroid clonotypes with frequency above 0.001 were detected in blood.

The CDR3 has 16 residues. With 0 bases removed from V and 0 bases from J, the gap between germline ends came to 9 bases. Looked up from germline, CDR1 is MNHEY and CDR2 is SMNVEV (reference sequence). The sequence derives from a woman in her twenties or thirties with Graves' hyperthyroidism that later progressed to Graves' ophthalmopathy. The source material was blood. The chain is built from TRBV27 and TRBJ2-1; D remains ambiguous. CDR3 sequence (DNA): TGTGCCAGCAGTTTATCGCAACCGTTCTCCTACAATGAGCAGTTCTTC. Amino acid sequence: CASSLSQPFSYNEQFF.